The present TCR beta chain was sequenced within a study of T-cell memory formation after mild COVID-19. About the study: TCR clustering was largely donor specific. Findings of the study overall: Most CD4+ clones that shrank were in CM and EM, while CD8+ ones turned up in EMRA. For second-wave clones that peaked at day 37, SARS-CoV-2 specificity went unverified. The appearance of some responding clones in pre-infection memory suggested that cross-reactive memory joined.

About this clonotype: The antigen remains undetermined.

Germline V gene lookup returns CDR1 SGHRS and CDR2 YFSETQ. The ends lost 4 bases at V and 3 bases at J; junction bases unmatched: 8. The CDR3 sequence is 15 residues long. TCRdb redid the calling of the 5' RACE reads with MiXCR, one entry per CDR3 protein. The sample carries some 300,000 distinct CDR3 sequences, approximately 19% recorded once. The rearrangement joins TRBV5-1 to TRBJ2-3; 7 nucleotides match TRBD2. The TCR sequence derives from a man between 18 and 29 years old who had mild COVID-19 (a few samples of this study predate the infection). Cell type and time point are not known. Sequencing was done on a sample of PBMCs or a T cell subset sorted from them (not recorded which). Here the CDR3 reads CASSPLSGDTDTQYF. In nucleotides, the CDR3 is TGCGCCAGCAGCCCCCTCAGCGGGGATACAGATACGCAGTATTTT.